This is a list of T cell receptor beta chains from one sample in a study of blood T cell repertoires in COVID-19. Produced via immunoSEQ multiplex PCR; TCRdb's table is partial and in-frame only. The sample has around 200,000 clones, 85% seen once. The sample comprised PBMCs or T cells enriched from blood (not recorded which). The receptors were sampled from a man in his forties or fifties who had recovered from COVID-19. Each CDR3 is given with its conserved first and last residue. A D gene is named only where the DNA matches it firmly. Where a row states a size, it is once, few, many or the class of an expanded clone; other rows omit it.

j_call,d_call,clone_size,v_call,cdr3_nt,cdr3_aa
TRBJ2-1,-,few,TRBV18,TGTGCCAGCTCACTGTCGACAGGCAGCTCCTACAATGAGCAGTTCTTC,CASSLSTGSSYNEQFF
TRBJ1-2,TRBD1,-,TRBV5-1,TGCGCCAGCAGCGCCGGACAGGGGGAAGGCTACACCTTC,CASSAGQGEGYTF
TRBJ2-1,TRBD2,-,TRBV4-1,TGCGCCAGCAGCCAAGGGAGCGGGGGGCCAGCCACGGATGAGCAGTTCTTC,CASSQGSGGPATDEQFF
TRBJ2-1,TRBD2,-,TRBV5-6,TGTGCCAGCAGCTTGATAGCGGGAGAGCTTATGTATGAGCAGTTCTTC,CASSLIAGELMYEQFF
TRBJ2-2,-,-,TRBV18,TGTGCCAGCTCACCATCTAACACCGGGGAGCTGTTTTTT,CASSPSNTGELFF
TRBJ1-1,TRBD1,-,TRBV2,TGTGCCAGCAGTCGGGACAGGAACACTGTGGAAGCTTTCTTT,CASSRDRNTVEAFF
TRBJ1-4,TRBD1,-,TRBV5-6,TGTGCCAGCAGCTTCTACAGGGGTAATGAAAAACTGTTTTTT,CASSFYRGNEKLFF
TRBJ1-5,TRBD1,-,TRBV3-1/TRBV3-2,TGTGCCAGCAGCCAAAGTGCGGCAGGGGGTTATAGCAATCAGCCCCAGCATTTT,CASSQSAAGGYSNQPQHF
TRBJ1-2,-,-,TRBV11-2,TGTGCCAGCAGCTTAGATCTGGGGGGGACCTGGGGTGGCTACACCTTC,CASSLDLGGTWGGYTF
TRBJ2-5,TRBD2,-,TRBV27,TGTGCCAGCAGTTTAATGTGGGCTAGCGGGAGTCGAGGGGAGACCCAGTACTTC,CASSLMWASGSRGETQYF
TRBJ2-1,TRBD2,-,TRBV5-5,TGTGCCAGCAGCTTTTTAGCGGGGGTGGGCTCCTACAATGAGCAGTTCTTC,CASSFLAGVGSYNEQFF
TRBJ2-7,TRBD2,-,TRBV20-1,TGCAGTGCTAGTAAGACTAGCGGGAGAGGATGGTACGAGCAGTACTTC,CSASKTSGRGWYEQYF
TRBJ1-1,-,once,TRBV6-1,TGTGCCAGCAGTGAGGCCCTCGGAGGGAGCACTGAAGCTTTCTTT,CASSEALGGSTEAFF
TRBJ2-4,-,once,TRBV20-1,TGCAGTGCTAGTCTAAGGGGGAACATTCAGTACTTC,CSASLRGNIQYF
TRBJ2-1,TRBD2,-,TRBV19,TGTGCCAGTAGTATTAAGGGCGGGAGGCCTTACAATGAGCAGTTCTTC,CASSIKGGRPYNEQFF
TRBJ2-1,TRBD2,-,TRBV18,TGTGCCAGCTCACCAACACTAGCGGGAGAGTGGAGCTCCTACAATGAGCAGTTCTTC,CASSPTLAGEWSSYNEQFF
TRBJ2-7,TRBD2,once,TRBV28,TGTGCCAGCAGTTCCCCCCGGGTAAATAGCGGGAGGGCCCCCTACGAGCAGTACTTC,CASSSPRVNSGRAPYEQYF
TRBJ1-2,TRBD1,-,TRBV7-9,TGTGCCAGCAGCTGGATTGCCGGGACAGGGGAGGGCTACACCTTC,CASSWIAGTGEGYTF
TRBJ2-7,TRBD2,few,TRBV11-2,TGTGCCAGCAGCTTAGGGGCGGGAGAATGGTACGAGCAGTACTTC,CASSLGAGEWYEQYF
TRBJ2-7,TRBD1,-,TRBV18,TGTGCCAGCTCTACAGGGGGCGTCTACGAGCAGTACTTC,CASSTGGVYEQYF
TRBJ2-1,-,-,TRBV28,TGTGCCAGCAGTTTAGCTACGCCCCCTTACAATGAGCAGTTCTTC,CASSLATPPYNEQFF
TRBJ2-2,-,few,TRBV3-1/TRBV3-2,TGTGCCAGCAGCCAAAACTTGGCGGGCGGTTCCGGGGAGCTGTTTTTT,CASSQNLAGGSGELFF
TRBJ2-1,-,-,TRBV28,TGTGCCAGCAGTTCTCGGCTAGCGAACAATGAGCAGTTCTTC,CASSSRLANNEQFF
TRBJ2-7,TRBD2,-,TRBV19,TGTGCCAGTAGTCCGGGGACTACCTCCGGGCAGTACTTC,CASSPGTTSGQYF
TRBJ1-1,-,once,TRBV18,TGTGCCAGCTCACCACAGCGGACAGAGAACACTGAAGCTTTCTTT,CASSPQRTENTEAFF
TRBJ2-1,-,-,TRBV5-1,TGCGCCAGCAGCTTGGCCTTGGCGGGACGTGAGCAGTTCTTC,CASSLALAGREQFF
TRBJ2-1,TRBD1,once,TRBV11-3,TGTGCCAGCCTAGGACAGGGGAGTGGTGAGGGATGGAATGAGCAGTTCTTC,CASLGQGSGEGWNEQFF
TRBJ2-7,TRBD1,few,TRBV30,TGTGCCTGCCTCACCGGGACAGGGGGTTACGAGCAGTACTTC,CACLTGTGGYEQYF
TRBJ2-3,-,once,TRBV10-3,TGTGCCATCAGTGAGACAGGAGCTCTAGATACGCAGTATTTT,CAISETGALDTQYF
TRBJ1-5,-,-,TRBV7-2,TGTGCCAGCAGCTTAACCAGGGGACGCAATCAGCCCCAGCATTTT,CASSLTRGRNQPQHF
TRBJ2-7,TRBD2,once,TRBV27,TGTGCCAGCAAACTAGCGGGGACCTACGAGCAGTACTTC,CASKLAGTYEQYF
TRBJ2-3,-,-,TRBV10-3,TGTGCCATCAGTGGGCCTTGGGGGCTAGGCACAGATACGCAGTATTTT,CAISGPWGLGTDTQYF
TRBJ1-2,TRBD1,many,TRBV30,TGTGCCTGGACCAGAAGGGGGCTTGGCTACACCTTC,CAWTRRGLGYTF
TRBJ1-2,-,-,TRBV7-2,TGTGCCAGCAGCTTTACAGGGACGGGCTACACCTTC,CASSFTGTGYTF